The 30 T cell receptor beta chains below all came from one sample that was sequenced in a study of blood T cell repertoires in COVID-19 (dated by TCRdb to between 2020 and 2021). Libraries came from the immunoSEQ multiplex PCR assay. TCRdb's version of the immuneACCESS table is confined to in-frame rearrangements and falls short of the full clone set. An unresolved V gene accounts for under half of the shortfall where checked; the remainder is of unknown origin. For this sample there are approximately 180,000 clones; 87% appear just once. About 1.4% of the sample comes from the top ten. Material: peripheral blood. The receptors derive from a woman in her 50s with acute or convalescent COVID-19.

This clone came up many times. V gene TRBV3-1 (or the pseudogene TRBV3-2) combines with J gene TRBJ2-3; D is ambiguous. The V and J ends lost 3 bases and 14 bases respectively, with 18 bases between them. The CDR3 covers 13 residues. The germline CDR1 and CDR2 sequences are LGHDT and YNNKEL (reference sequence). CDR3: CASSQSKNSPLYF. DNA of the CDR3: TGTGCCAGCAGCCAGAGCAAGAACTCTCCGCTGTATTTT.

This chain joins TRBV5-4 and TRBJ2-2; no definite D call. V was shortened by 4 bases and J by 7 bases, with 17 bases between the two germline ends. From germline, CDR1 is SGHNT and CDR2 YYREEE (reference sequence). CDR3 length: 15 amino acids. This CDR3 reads CASSLIGQAGGELFF. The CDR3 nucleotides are TGTGCCAGCAGCCTAATTGGGCAGGCCGGCGGGGAGCTGTTTTTT.

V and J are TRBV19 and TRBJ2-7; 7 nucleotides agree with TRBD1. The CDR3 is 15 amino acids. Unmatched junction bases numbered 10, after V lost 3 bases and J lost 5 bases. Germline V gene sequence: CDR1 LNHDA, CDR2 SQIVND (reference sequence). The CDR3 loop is CASSINRQGGDEQYF. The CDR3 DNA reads TGTGCCAGTAGTATCAACCGACAGGGTGGAGACGAGCAGTACTTC.

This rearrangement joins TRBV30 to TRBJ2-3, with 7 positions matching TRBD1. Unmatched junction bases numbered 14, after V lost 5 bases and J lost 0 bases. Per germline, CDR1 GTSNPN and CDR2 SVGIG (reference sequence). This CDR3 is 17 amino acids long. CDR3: CAWGEQGSSYSTDTQYF. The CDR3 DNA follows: TGTGCCTGGGGCGAACAGGGGTCCTCCTATAGCACAGATACGCAGTATTTT.

The CDR3 sequence is CASSLGQVGYGYTF. Written as DNA, the CDR3 is TGTGCCAGCAGTTTAGGCCAGGTCGGATATGGCTACACCTTC. The chain is built from TRBV27 and TRBJ1-2, with D hard to call. The V gene lost 2 bases and the J gene lost 5 bases, with 12 bases spanning the gap. Germline CDR1 is MNHEY and CDR2 is SMNVEV (reference sequence). This CDR3 spans 14 amino acids.

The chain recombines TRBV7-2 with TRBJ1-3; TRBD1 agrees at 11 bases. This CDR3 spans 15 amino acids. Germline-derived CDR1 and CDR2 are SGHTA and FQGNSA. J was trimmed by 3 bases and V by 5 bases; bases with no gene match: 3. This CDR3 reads CASSLDRGLGNTIYF. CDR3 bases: TGTGCCAGCAGCCTGGACAGGGGGCTTGGAAACACCATATATTTT. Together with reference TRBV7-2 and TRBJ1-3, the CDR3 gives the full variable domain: GAGVSQSPSNKVTEKGKDVELRCDPISGHTALYWYRQSLGQGLEFLIYFQGNSAPDKSGLPSDRFSAERTGGSVSTLTIQRTQQEDSAVYLCASSLDRGLGNTIYFGEGSWLTVV.

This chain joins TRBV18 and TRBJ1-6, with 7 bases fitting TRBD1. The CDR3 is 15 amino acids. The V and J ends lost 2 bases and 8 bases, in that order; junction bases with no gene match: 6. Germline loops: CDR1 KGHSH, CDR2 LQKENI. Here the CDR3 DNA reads TGTGCCAGCTCACCATCTGGGACAGATGATTCACCCCTCCACTTT. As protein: CASSPSGTDDSPLHF. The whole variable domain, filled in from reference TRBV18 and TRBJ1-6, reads NAGVMQNPRHLVRRRGQEARLRCSPMKGHSHVYWYRQLPEEGLKFMVYLQKENIIDESGMPKERFSAEFPKEGPSILRIQQVVRGDSAAYFCASSPSGTDDSPLHFGNGTRLTVT.

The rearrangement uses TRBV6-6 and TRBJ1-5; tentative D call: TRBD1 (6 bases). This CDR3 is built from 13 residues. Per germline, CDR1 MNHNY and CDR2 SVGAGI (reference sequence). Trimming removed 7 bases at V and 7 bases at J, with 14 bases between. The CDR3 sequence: CASKGGAGQPQHF. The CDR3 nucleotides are TGTGCCAGCAAGGGGGGGGCCGGGCAGCCCCAGCATTTT.

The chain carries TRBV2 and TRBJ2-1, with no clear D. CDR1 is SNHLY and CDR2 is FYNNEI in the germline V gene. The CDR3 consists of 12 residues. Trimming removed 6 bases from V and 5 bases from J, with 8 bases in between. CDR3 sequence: CASRSRNNEQFF. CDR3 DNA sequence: TGTGCCAGCAGGTCGAGGAACAATGAGCAGTTCTTC.

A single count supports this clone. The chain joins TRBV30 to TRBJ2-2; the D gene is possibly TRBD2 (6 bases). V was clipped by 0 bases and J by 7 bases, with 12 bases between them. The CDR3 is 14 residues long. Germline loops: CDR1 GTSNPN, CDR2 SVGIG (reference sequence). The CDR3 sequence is CAWSVLGGNGELFF. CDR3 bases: TGTGCCTGGAGTGTACTGGGGGGAAACGGGGAGCTGTTTTTT.

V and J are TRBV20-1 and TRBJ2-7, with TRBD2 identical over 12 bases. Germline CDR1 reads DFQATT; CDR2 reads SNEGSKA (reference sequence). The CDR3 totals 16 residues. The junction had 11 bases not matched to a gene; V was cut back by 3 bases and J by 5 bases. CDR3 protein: CSASARLAGAVNEQYF. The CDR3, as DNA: TGCAGTGCTAGTGCACGACTAGCGGGAGCGGTTAACGAGCAGTACTTC.

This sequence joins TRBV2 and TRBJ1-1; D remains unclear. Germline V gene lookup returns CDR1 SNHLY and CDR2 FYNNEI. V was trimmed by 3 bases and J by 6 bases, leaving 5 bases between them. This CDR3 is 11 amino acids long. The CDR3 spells CASSDSAEAFF. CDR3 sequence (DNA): TGTGCCAGCAGTGATTCGGCTGAAGCTTTCTTT.

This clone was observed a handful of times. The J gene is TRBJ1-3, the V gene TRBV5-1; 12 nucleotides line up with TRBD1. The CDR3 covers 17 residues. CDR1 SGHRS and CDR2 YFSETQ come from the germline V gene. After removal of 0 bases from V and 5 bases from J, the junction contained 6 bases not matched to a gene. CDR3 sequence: CASSLGGQGAARNTIYF. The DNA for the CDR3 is TGCGCCAGCAGCTTGGGGGGACAGGGGGCCGCCCGAAACACCATATATTTT.

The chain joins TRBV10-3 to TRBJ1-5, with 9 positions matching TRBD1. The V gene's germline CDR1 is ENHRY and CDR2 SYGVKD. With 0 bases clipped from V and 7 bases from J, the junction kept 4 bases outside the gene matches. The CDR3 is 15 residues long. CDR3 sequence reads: CAISESGQGGQPQHF. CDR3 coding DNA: TGTGCCATCAGTGAGTCGGGACAGGGTGGGCAGCCCCAGCATTTT.

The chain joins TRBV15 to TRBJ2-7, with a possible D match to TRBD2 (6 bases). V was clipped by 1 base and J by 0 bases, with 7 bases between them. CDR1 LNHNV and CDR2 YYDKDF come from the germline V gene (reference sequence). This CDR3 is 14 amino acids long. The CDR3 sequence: CATSRAGSSYEQYF. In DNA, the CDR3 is TGTGCCACCAGCAGAGCCGGGAGCTCCTACGAGCAGTACTTC.

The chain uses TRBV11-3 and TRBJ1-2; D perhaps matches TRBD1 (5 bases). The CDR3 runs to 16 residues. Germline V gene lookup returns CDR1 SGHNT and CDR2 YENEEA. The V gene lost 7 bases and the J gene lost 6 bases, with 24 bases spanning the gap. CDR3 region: CASNLASPGTSNGYTF. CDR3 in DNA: TGTGCCAGCAATTTAGCTAGTCCGGGGACTAGTAATGGCTACACCTTC. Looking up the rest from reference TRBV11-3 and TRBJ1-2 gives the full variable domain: EAGVVQSPRYKIIEKKQPVAFWCNPISGHNTLYWYLQNLGQGPELLIRYENEEAVDDSQLPKDRFSAERLKGVDSTLKIQPAELGDSAVYLCASNLASPGTSNGYTFGSGTRLTVV.

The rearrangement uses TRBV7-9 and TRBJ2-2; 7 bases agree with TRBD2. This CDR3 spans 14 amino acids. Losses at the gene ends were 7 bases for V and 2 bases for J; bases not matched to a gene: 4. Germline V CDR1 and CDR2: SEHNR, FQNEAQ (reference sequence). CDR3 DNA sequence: TGTGCCAGCAATCTAGCGGATAACACCGGGGAGCTGTTTTTT. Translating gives CASNLADNTGELFF.

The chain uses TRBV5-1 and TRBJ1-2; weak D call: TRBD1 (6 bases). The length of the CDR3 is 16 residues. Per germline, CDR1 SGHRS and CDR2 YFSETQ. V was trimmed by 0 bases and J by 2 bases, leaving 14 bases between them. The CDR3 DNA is TGCGCCAGCAGCTTGGAGTTTGGGACACCAAACTATGGCTACACCTTC. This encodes CASSLEFGTPNYGYTF. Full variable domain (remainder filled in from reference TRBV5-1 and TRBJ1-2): KAGVTQTPRYLIKTRGQQVTLSCSPISGHRSVSWYQQTPGQGLQFLFEYFSETQRNKGNFPGRFSGRQFSNSRSEMNVSTLELGDSALYLCASSLEFGTPNYGYTFGSGTRLTVV.

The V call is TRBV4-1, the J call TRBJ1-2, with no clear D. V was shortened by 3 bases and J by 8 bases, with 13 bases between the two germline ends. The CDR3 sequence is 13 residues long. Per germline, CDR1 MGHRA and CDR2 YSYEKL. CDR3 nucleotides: TGCGCCAGCAGCCAGCAACGTGGTGAGGGCTACACCTTC. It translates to CASSQQRGEGYTF.

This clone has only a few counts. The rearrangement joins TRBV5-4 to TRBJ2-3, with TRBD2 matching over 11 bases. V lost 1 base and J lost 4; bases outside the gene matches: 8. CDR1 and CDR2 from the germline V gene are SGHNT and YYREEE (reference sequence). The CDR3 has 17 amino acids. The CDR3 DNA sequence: TGTGCCAGCAGCTTGATGGCTAGCGGGAGGAGCGCAGATACGCAGTATTTT. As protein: CASSLMASGRSADTQYF.

CDR3 sequence (DNA): TGTGCCAGCTCACCGGTAGGCGGGTCGGAGCAGTTCTTC. This encodes CASSPVGGSEQFF. The chain links TRBV18 to TRBJ2-1; the D gene is possibly TRBD2 (5 bases). Germline V gene data show CDR1 as KGHSH and CDR2 as LQKENI. The length of the CDR3 is 13 residues. V lost 3 bases and J lost 10, with 13 bases in between. The variable domain in full, completed from reference TRBV18 and TRBJ2-1, reads NAGVMQNPRHLVRRRGQEARLRCSPMKGHSHVYWYRQLPEEGLKFMVYLQKENIIDESGMPKERFSAEFPKEGPSILRIQQVVRGDSAAYFCASSPVGGSEQFFGPGTRLTVL.

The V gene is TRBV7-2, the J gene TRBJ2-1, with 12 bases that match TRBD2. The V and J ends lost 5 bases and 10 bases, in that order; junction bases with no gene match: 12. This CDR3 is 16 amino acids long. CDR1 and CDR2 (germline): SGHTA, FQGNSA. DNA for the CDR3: TGTGCCAGCAGCCCAGAGGCGCTAGCGGGGGGGCGGGAGCAGTTCTTC. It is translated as CASSPEALAGGREQFF.

The CDR3 DNA reads as TGCGCCAGCAGTGGGTCTAGCGGCACCTACGAGCAGTACTTC. It encodes CASSGSSGTYEQYF. This chain uses TRBV10-2 with TRBJ2-7; 7 positions agree with TRBD2. The germline V gene has CDR1 WSHSY and CDR2 SAAADI. V lost 4 bases and J lost 2; bases outside the gene matches: 5. This CDR3 is 14 amino acids long.

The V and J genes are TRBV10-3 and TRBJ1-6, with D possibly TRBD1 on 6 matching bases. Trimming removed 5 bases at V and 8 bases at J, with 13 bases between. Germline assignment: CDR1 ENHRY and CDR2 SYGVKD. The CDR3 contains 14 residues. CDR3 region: CAISRTGLDSPLHF. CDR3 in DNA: TGTGCCATCAGTCGCACAGGGTTGGATTCACCCCTCCACTTT.

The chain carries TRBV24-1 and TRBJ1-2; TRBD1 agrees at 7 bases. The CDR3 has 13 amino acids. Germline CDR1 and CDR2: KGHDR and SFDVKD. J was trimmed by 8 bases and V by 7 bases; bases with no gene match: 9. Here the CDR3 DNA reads TGTGCCACCAGCCCGGAGGGGGCGCGGGGCTACACCTTC. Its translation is CATSPEGARGYTF.

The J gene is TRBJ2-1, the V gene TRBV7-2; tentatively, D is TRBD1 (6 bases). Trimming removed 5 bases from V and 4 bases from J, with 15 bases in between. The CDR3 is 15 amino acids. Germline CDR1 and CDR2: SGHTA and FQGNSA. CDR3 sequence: CASSASRTEYNEQFF. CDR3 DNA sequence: TGTGCCAGCAGCGCAAGCCGGACAGAGTACAATGAGCAGTTCTTC.

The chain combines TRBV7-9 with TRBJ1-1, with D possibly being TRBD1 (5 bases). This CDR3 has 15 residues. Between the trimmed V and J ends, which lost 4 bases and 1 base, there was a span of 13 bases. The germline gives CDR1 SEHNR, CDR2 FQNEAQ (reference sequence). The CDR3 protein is CASSSETDSNTEAFF. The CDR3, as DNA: TGTGCCAGCAGCTCCGAGACAGATTCGAACACTGAAGCTTTCTTT.

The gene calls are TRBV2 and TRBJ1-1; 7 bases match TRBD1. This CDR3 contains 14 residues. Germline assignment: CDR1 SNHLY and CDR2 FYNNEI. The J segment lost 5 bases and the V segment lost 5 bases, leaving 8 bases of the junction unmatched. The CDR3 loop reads CASSSDRLGTEAFF. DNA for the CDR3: TGTGCCAGCAGTTCGGACAGGTTGGGGACTGAAGCTTTCTTT.

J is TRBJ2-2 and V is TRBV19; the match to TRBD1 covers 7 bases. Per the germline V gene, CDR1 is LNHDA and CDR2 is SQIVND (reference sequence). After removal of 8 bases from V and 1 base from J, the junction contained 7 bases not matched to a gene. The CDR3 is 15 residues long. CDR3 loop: CASQPRTGNTGELFF. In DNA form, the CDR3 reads TGTGCCAGTCAGCCCCGGACAGGGAACACCGGGGAGCTGTTTTTT.

The CDR3 loop reads CASSLEVAGAKNIQYF. CDR3 bases: TGTGCCAGCAGCTTAGAGGTAGCGGGAGCCAAAAACATTCAGTACTTC. The chain combines TRBV11-2 with TRBJ2-4; 7 bases are a match to TRBD2. This CDR3 is 16 amino acids long. V lost 0 bases, J lost 0 bases, and 2 bases stayed unmatched. The germline CDR1 and CDR2 sequences are SGHAT and FQNNGV.